This TCR beta chain appears in the sequencing data of a study of metastatic and nonmetastatic thyroid tumors. Background on the study: Both malignant and benign thyroid patients supplied peripheral blood and tumor or nodule tissue samples, across which the repertoires of these patients were then compared.

Prior to thyroid surgery, none of the patients had received any treatment. TCRdb re-processed the PCR reads through MiXCR. The sample shows 20,000 to 25,000 clones, roughly 15% of them seen only once. The CDR3 consists of 13 residues. The V and J ends lost 5 bases and 9 bases, in that order; junction bases with no gene match: 3. The chain has TRBV12-3 or TRBV12-4 and TRBJ1-6; 8 bases line up with TRBD1. The receptor's source is a female donor with papillary thyroid cancer or a benign thyroid nodule (not recorded which). Some clones in this sample may be carry-over from other donors' samples. Sequencing was performed on tumor tissue. The CDR3 region is CASSPGGGSPLHF. The CDR3 region has the DNA TGTGCCAGCAGTCCAGGGGGCGGTTCACCCCTCCACTTT.